These 30 T cell receptor beta chains originate from one sample sequenced in a study of T cell responses to AZD1222 COVID-19 vaccine. The method was immunoSEQ multiplex PCR; TCRdb's version includes in-frame clones alone and lacks a portion of them. The sample lists tens of thousands of clones, roughly 87% occurring once. The source material was peripheral blood, sampled 28 days after the second AZD1222 dose. All receptors come from an adult who received the AZD1222 COVID-19 vaccine.

The chain combines TRBV9 with TRBJ1-2; a weak D match, TRBD1 (5 bases). V lost 4 bases, J lost 2 bases, and 18 bases lay in between. The germline gives CDR1 SGDLS, CDR2 YYNGEE. This CDR3 is built from 16 residues. The CDR3 DNA sequence: TGTGCCAGCAGCCCCCAGAGCCAGGGCGAGAACTATGGCTACACCTTC. Its protein is CASSPQSQGENYGYTF.

The rearrangement links TRBV7-7 to TRBJ2-5, with a tentative D call TRBD2 (6 bases). This CDR3 region has 15 residues. Trimming took off 4 bases at V and 5 bases at J, with 17 bases between the two ends. Germline V gene data show CDR1 as SSHAT and CDR2 as FNYEAQ (reference sequence). The CDR3 coding sequence is TGTGCCAGCAGCTCCGGCGGGACCAGCTGGGAGACCCAGTACTTC. This sequence encodes CASSSGGTSWETQYF.

This chain connects TRBV3-1 (or the pseudogene TRBV3-2) to TRBJ2-1; 8 bases are shared with TRBD1. The ends lost 3 bases at V and 6 bases at J; junction bases unmatched: 7. In germline, CDR1 is LGHDT, CDR2 YNNKEL (reference sequence). The CDR3 length is 15 residues. The CDR3 DNA follows: TGTGCCAGCAGCCAGAACCGGGACAGGTCCAATGAGCAGTTCTTC. Residues: CASSQNRDRSNEQFF.

This chain joins TRBV4-1 and TRBJ2-2, with TRBD1 matching 7 bases. This CDR3 has 15 residues. Germline V lookup: CDR1 MGHRA, CDR2 YSYEKL. With V trimmed by 4 bases and J by 6 bases, 8 bases remained unmatched. This chain's CDR3 is CASSRRFQGAGELFF. CDR3 DNA sequence: TGCGCCAGCAGCCGGAGGTTTCAGGGGGCCGGGGAGCTGTTTTTT.

V and J are TRBV29-1 and TRBJ2-5; TRBD1 or TRBD2 may be the D gene (7 bases each). V gave up 6 bases and J gave up 4 bases, with 18 bases separating them. The CDR3 runs to 14 residues. Germline loops: CDR1 SQVTM, CDR2 ANQGSEA. DNA for the CDR3: TGCAGCGTAAAAAGACAGGGAGGGGCAGAGACCCAGTACTTC. Translated, it gives CSVKRQGGAETQYF.

The chain couples TRBV4-1 to TRBJ1-2, with 11 bases identical to TRBD1. CDR3 length equals 15 residues. Germline CDR1 and CDR2: MGHRA and YSYEKL. The junction had 9 bases not matched to a gene; V was cut back by 5 bases and J by 7 bases. The CDR3 coding sequence is TGCGCCAGCAGCGTAGGACAGGGGGCTGGGGGTGGCTACACCTTC. Residues: CASSVGQGAGGGYTF.

The chain recombines TRBV19 with TRBJ1-5, with TRBD1 as a possible D gene (6 bases). The germline V gene encodes CDR1 LNHDA and CDR2 SQIVND (reference sequence). The germline V and J ends were trimmed by 3 bases and 3 bases, with 12 bases remaining between them. The CDR3 length is 15 residues. In nucleotides, the CDR3 is TGTGCCAGTAGTATCGACAGGACACTCAATCAGCCCCAGCATTTT. Translation gives CASSIDRTLNQPQHF.

V usage is TRBV2 and J usage is TRBJ1-2; D unclear. Germline V lookup: CDR1 SNHLY, CDR2 FYNNEI. The CDR3 consists of 12 residues. Trimming stripped 9 bases from V and 2 bases from J, with 10 bases between. DNA for the CDR3: TGTGCCAGTGCCGACGGAAACTATGGCTACACCTTC. This codes for CASADGNYGYTF.

V and J are TRBV19 and TRBJ2-7, with D unresolved. The length of the CDR3 is 13 residues. Germline-derived CDR1 and CDR2 are LNHDA and SQIVND (reference sequence). Trimming removed 4 bases from V and 1 base from J, with 8 bases in between. CDR3 sequence (DNA): TGTGCCAGTAGTAGTCAGGTATCCTACGAGCAGTACTTC. Protein sequence: CASSSQVSYEQYF.

The chain has TRBV3-1 (or the pseudogene TRBV3-2) and TRBJ1-2; possibly TRBD1 for D (6 bases). Trimming took off 1 base at V and 4 bases at J, with 13 bases between the two ends. The CDR3 spans 15 residues. Germline CDR1 and CDR2: LGHDT and YNNKEL (reference sequence). The CDR3 DNA reads TGTGCCAGCAGCCAAGGTGCAGGGGCTGGCTATGGCTACACCTTC. Its translation is CASSQGAGAGYGYTF.

The rearrangement uses TRBV12-3 or TRBV12-4 and TRBJ1-1; D is unresolved. V lost 4 bases and J lost 1, with 7 bases in between. The CDR3 is 13 amino acids. CDR3 nucleotide sequence: TGTGCCAGCAGTTCGACAACGAACACTGAAGCTTTCTTT. As protein: CASSSTTNTEAFF.

The CDR3 spells CASSSQREFGTGELFF. The CDR3 DNA reads TGTGCCAGCAGTTCCCAGCGGGAGTTTGGCACCGGGGAGCTGTTTTTT. The rearrangement joins TRBV6-5 to TRBJ2-2, with 8 bases lining up with TRBD2. The CDR3 is 16 residues long. Germline trimming cut 4 bases from V and 4 bases from J; bases unmatched to any gene: 8. Per the germline V gene, CDR1 is MNHEY and CDR2 is SVGAGI.

J is TRBJ2-7 and V is TRBV27, with 7 bases identical to TRBD2. The CDR3 is 14 amino acids. Trimming took 9 bases from V and 5 from J; bases not matched to a gene: 13. Germline V gene sequence: CDR1 MNHEY, CDR2 SMNVEV (reference sequence). The CDR3 loop reads CASSTRWGRDEQYF. The DNA of the CDR3 is TGTGCCAGTTCCACCCGCTGGGGGAGGGACGAGCAGTACTTC.

The chain uses TRBV11-1 and TRBJ2-7; 8 nucleotides agree with TRBD2. Germline V gene lookup returns CDR1 SGHAT and CDR2 FQDESV (reference sequence). The CDR3 is made up of 15 amino acids. The ends lost 5 bases at V and 0 bases at J; junction bases unmatched: 6. The CDR3 spells CASSPTSGPSYEQYF. In nucleotides, the CDR3 is TGTGCCAGCAGCCCAACTAGCGGCCCCTCCTACGAGCAGTACTTC. Filled out from reference TRBV11-1 and TRBJ2-7, the complete variable domain reads EAEVAQSPRYKITEKSQAVAFWCDPISGHATLYWYRQILGQGPELLVQFQDESVVDDSQLPKDRFSAERLKGVDSTLKIQPAELGDSAMYLCASSPTSGPSYEQYFGPGTRLTVT.

V gene TRBV5-4 combines with J gene TRBJ2-1; a possible D gene is TRBD2 (5 bases). Germline CDR1 reads SGHNT; CDR2 reads YYREEE (reference sequence). V lost 4 bases to trimming and J lost 5 bases, with 16 bases between them. The CDR3 totals 15 residues. CDR3 residues: CASSPPGSRDNEQFF. The CDR3 coding sequence is TGTGCCAGCAGCCCCCCGGGATCCCGGGACAATGAGCAGTTCTTC.

This chain links TRBV10-3 with TRBJ1-6, with D perhaps matching TRBD1 (5 bases). This CDR3 region has 16 residues. V was shortened by 3 bases and J by 0 bases, with 9 bases between the two germline ends. CDR1 ENHRY and CDR2 SYGVKD come from the germline V gene. CDR3 residues: CAISEGTSSYNSPLHF. Written as DNA, the CDR3 is TGTGCCATCAGTGAAGGGACGAGCTCCTATAATTCACCCCTCCACTTT.

J is TRBJ2-3 and V is TRBV19; D may be TRBD1 (5 bases). The germline V gene has CDR1 LNHDA and CDR2 SQIVND (reference sequence). The CDR3 spans 15 residues. The V gene lost 7 bases and the J gene lost 2 bases, with 16 bases spanning the gap. In DNA, the CDR3 is TGTGCCAGTATTTCGGGCAGGGAACCCACAGATACGCAGTATTTT. It translates to CASISGREPTDTQYF.

The V and J genes are TRBV6-2 or TRBV6-3 and TRBJ1-5; D is ambiguous. V gave up 0 bases and J gave up 1 base, with 7 bases separating them. The CDR3 is made up of 15 amino acids. Per the germline V gene, CDR1 is MNHEY and CDR2 is SVGEGT. CDR3 protein: CASSYSPESNQPQHF. The CDR3 nucleotides are TGTGCCAGCAGTTACTCACCGGAAAGCAATCAGCCCCAGCATTTT.

The V and J genes are TRBV6-5 and TRBJ2-7, with D maybe TRBD2 (5 bases). There are 14 residues in the CDR3. Trimming took off 2 bases at V and 5 bases at J, with 13 bases between the two ends. Germline V gene sequence: CDR1 MNHEY, CDR2 SVGAGI. CDR3 in DNA: TGTGCCAGCAGTTACGTGGGAGACGGCGACGAGCAGTACTTC. This sequence encodes CASSYVGDGDEQYF.

The gene calls are TRBV28 and TRBJ1-2, with D possibly TRBD1 on 5 matching bases. CDR3 size: 17 residues. Trimming shortened V by 5 bases and J by 2 bases, and 21 bases separated the two germline ends. Germline values: CDR1 MDHEN, CDR2 SYDVKM. CDR3 protein: CASSPNPTAGRNYGYTF. The CDR3 region has the DNA TGTGCCAGCAGTCCTAACCCCACGGCAGGGAGAAACTATGGCTACACCTTC.

This chain links TRBV5-6 with TRBJ2-2; no clear D gene. CDR1 SGHDT and CDR2 YYEEEE come from the germline V gene. CDR3 length: 16 residues. Deletions cut 2 bases from V and 4 bases from J, with 15 bases between. CDR3 in DNA: TGTGCCAGCAGCTTTGTGCTCTCGGGCTTCACCGGGGAGCTGTTTTTT. This gives the protein CASSFVLSGFTGELFF.

This clone was counted once. This chain connects TRBV6-5 to TRBJ2-1; D uncertain. The V gene lost 5 bases and the J gene lost 5 bases, with 7 bases spanning the gap. Per the germline V gene, CDR1 is MNHEY and CDR2 is SVGAGI. This CDR3 spans 12 amino acids. As DNA, the CDR3 is TGTGCCAGCAGTAGGACGAACAATGAGCAGTTCTTC. This encodes CASSRTNNEQFF.

The chain is built from TRBV5-4 and TRBJ2-7, with D maybe TRBD1 (6 bases). The CDR3 spans 13 residues. CDR1 is SGHNT, CDR2 YYREEE, per germline (reference sequence). V was shortened by 4 bases and J by 4 bases, with 12 bases between the two germline ends. Here the CDR3 reads CASSRGQQYEQYF. CDR3 nucleotides: TGTGCCAGCAGCCGGGGACAACAATACGAGCAGTACTTC.

This clone was counted a single time. V gene TRBV11-3 combines with J gene TRBJ1-5, with no clear D. The CDR3 covers 18 residues. The germline CDR1 and CDR2 sequences are SGHNT and YENEEA. With 0 bases removed from V and 2 bases from J, the gap between germline ends came to 17 bases. The DNA for the CDR3 is TGTGCCAGCAGCTTAGATTCCGGGAGGGTTGAAGGCAATCAGCCCCAGCATTTT. This codes for CASSLDSGRVEGNQPQHF. Together with reference TRBV11-3 and TRBJ1-5, the CDR3 gives the full variable domain: EAGVVQSPRYKIIEKKQPVAFWCNPISGHNTLYWYLQNLGQGPELLIRYENEEAVDDSQLPKDRFSAERLKGVDSTLKIQPAELGDSAVYLCASSLDSGRVEGNQPQHFGDGTRLSIL.

The V and J genes are TRBV9 and TRBJ2-3; a weak D match, TRBD2 (7 bases). The CDR3 sequence is 14 residues long. V gave up 3 bases and J gave up 11 bases, with 19 bases separating them. Germline-derived CDR1 and CDR2 are SGDLS and YYNGEE. CDR3 coding DNA: TGTGCCAGCAGCGCCGGGACGGGGGGCGCGGTGCAGTATTTT. It specifies CASSAGTGGAVQYF. Together with reference TRBV9 and TRBJ2-3, the CDR3 gives the full variable domain: DSGVTQTPKHLITATGQRVTLRCSPRSGDLSVYWYQQSLDQGLQFLIQYYNGEERAKGNILERFSAQQFPDLHSELNLSSLELGDSALYFCASSAGTGGAVQYFGPGTRLTVL.

The rearrangement joins TRBV7-2 to TRBJ1-6, with a weak D call TRBD1 (5 bases). Germline lookup yields CDR1 SGHTA and CDR2 FQGNSA. The V and J ends lost 2 bases and 9 bases respectively, with 11 bases between them. This CDR3 has 14 amino acids. CDR3 nucleotides: TGTGCCAGCAGCTTACTTCCGGGGACTTCACCCCTCCACTTT. It codes for CASSLLPGTSPLHF.

The chain couples TRBV5-6 to TRBJ2-7; TRBD2 aligns across 11 bases. Per the germline V gene, CDR1 is SGHDT and CDR2 is YYEEEE. The CDR3 covers 15 residues. V was pared by 3 bases and J by 7 bases, with 9 bases of the junction left unmatched. CDR3 DNA sequence: TGTGCCAGCAGCTCGGGACTAGCGGCAAAGTGGGAGCAGTACTTC. Residues: CASSSGLAAKWEQYF.

The chain employs TRBV28 and TRBJ2-2; D might be TRBD2 (5 bases). CDR3 size: 12 residues. Trimming removed 7 bases from V and 6 bases from J, with 9 bases in between. In germline, CDR1 is MDHEN, CDR2 SYDVKM. The CDR3 loop reads CASMVGAGELFF. The DNA of the CDR3 is TGTGCCAGCATGGTGGGAGCCGGGGAGCTGTTTTTT.

The rearrangement links TRBV3-1 (or the pseudogene TRBV3-2) to TRBJ2-1; 12 bases line up with TRBD2. CDR3 length equals 15 residues. Germline loops: CDR1 LGHDT, CDR2 YNNKEL (reference sequence). V lost 4 bases and J lost 9; bases outside the gene matches: 7. This CDR3 is CASSPLAGGLGEQFF. Here the CDR3 DNA reads TGTGCCAGCAGCCCTCTAGCGGGAGGGCTGGGTGAGCAGTTCTTC.

V and J are TRBV10-2 and TRBJ2-7; the D gene could be TRBD1 or TRBD2 (5 bases each). This CDR3 spans 13 amino acids. V lost 8 bases to trimming and J lost 4 bases, with 15 bases between them. From germline, CDR1 is WSHSY and CDR2 SAAADI. CDR3 amino acids: CASFPGRGYEQYF. In nucleotides, the CDR3 is TGCGCCAGCTTCCCGGGACGGGGTTACGAGCAGTACTTC.